This T cell receptor (beta chain) emerged from a study of blood T cells in healthy people across ages. Each donor supplied about 9.6 milliliters of peripheral blood. This clonotype was observed a single time. The antigen remains unidentified. From germline, CDR1 is DFQATT and CDR2 SNEGSKA (reference sequence). V was trimmed by 6 bases and J by 10 bases, leaving 22 bases between them. This CDR3 has 14 residues. General study results and limits: Significant beta diversity loss was already apparent by age roughly 44, declining roughly linearly. Diversity was estimated from one million T cells, and these estimates were considered underestimates.

For the second PCR, which ran for roughly 6 to 12 cycles, a sample-barcoded 5' primer and a J-beta primer mix were used. Each of the cDNA molecules was tagged by a template-switch adaptor with 12 random nucleotides. TCRdb called the 5' RACE reads again in MiXCR, with one record for every CDR3 protein. The sample lists about 1,500,000 distinct CDR3 sequences, approximately 30% occurring once. The sequenced material came from blood. The rearrangement links TRBV20-1 to TRBJ2-1; no clear D. The clonotype comes from a woman in her 30s in good health. The CDR3 sequence: CSAQTGRFVGEQFF. CDR3 coding DNA: TGCAGTGCCCAAACCGGCAGGTTTGTGGGAGAGCAGTTCTTC.